The clone carrying this TCR beta chain has at least ten counts. Its antigen is unidentified. The sample belongs to a study of response to subunit inactivated influenza vaccine. Overall study findings and caveats: Researchers suggested that each seasonal influenza vaccination recruits few new T cells.

TCRdb passed the RT-PCR reads through MiXCR, listing each CDR3 protein once. The data hold some 480,000 distinct CDR3 sequences, with 10% to 11% observed a single time. Germline V lookup: CDR1 SQVTM, CDR2 ANQGSEA. V was pared by 5 bases and J by 9 bases, with 9 bases of the junction left unmatched. CDR3 size: 14 residues. The clonotype was recovered from a man aged 50 or older who received an inactivated influenza vaccine. The material sequenced was PBMCs from blood, taken 40 to 50 days after vaccination. The chain is built from TRBV29-1 and TRBJ2-1; 11 bases match TRBD2. The CDR3 DNA sequence: TGCAGCGTTAATACCGGGACTAGCGGTAGTGAGCAGTTCTTC. It is translated as CSVNTGTSGSEQFF.